This T cell receptor (beta chain) was recovered during a study of blood T cell repertoires in COVID-19. Looking at the study overall: COVID-19 samples, acute and convalescent, were from the United States, Italy and Spain. In each case, the material was cDNA or gDNA derived from T cells, B-cell-depleted T cells, or PBMCs.

In germline, CDR1 is SGHTA, CDR2 FQGNSA. The V gene lost 0 bases and the J gene lost 3 bases, with 9 bases spanning the gap. There are 15 residues in the CDR3. Produced via immunoSEQ multiplex PCR; TCRdb's table is partial and in-frame only. In the table there are 110,000 or so clones, 70% to 90% of which are singletons. The V and J genes are TRBV7-2 and TRBJ2-4; a possible D gene is TRBD2 (7 bases). The sample comprised peripheral blood. The receptor comes from a woman aged 45 to 65 with acute or convalescent COVID-19. The CDR3 loop is CASSLAGGGKNIQYF. The CDR3 region has the DNA TGTGCCAGCAGCTTAGCGGGAGGGGGCAAAAACATTCAGTACTTC.